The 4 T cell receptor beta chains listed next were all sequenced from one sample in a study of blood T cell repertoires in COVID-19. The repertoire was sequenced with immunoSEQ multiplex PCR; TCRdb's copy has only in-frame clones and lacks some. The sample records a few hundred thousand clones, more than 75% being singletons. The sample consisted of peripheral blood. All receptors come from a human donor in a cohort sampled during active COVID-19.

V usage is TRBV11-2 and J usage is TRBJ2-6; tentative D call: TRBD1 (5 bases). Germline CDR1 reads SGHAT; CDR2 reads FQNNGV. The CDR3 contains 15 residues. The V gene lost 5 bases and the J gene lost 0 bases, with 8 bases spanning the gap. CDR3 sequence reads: CASSKGHSGANVLTF. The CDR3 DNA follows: TGTGCCAGCAGCAAAGGACACTCTGGGGCCAACGTCCTGACTTTC.

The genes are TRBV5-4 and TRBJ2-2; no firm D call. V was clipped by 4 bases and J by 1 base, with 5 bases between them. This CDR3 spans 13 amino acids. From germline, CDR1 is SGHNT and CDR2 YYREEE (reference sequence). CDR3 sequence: CASSQQNTGELFF. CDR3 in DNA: TGTGCCAGCAGCCAACAGAACACCGGGGAGCTGTTTTTT. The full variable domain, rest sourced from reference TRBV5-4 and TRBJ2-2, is ETGVTQSPTHLIKTRGQQVTLRCSSQSGHNTVSWYQQALGQGPQFIFQYYREEENGRGNFPPRFSGLQFPNYSSELNVNALELDDSALYLCASSQQNTGELFFGEGSRLTVL.

In DNA, the CDR3 is TGTGCAAGTCGCTTAGTAAGGACAGGGTCCACCTTTAATCAGCCCCAGCATTTT. Translated: CASRLVRTGSTFNQPQHF. The chain has TRBV12-2 and TRBJ1-5; the table gives TRBD1 as D, unverified against the DNA. TRBV12-2 is a documented pseudogene. This CDR3 comprises 18 residues.

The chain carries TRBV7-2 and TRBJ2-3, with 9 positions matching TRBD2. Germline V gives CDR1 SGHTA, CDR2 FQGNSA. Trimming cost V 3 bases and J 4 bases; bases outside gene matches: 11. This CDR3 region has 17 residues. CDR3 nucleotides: TGTGCCAGCAGCTTCCAATTAGGGCGGGGGGGCCCAGATACGCAGTATTTT. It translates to CASSFQLGRGGPDTQYF.